A few counts support the clone carrying this T cell receptor beta chain. Germline and junction disagree at one end, which may indicate a read error. Germline V gene sequence: CDR1 ENHRY, CDR2 SYGVKD. The CDR3 totals 15 residues. The data originate from a study of blood T cells in healthy people across ages. A second PCR, run for about 6 to 11 cycles, used a sample-barcoded 5' primer plus a J-beta primer mix. Each CDR3 protein is one row after TCRdb ran MiXCR on the 5' RACE reads. Found here are roughly 790,000 distinct CDR3 sequences, approximately 39% of them singletons; the top ten hold 20% to 25%. The sequencing input was blood. The clonotype originates from a woman aged 60-75 years in good health. V gene TRBV10-3 combines with J gene TRBJ2-1; D could derive from TRBD1 or TRBD2 (5 bases each). The chain's CDR3 is CAIRVDGASDNEQFF. CDR3 sequence (DNA): TGTGCCATCAGAGTGGACGGGGCCTCCGACAATGAGCAGTTCTTC.